The 9 T cell receptor beta chains in this list originate from one sample, sequenced in a study of shared clonotypes between healthy human individuals. TCRdb's copy holds only in-frame clones and misses some; the assay was immunoSEQ multiplex PCR. Among 450,000 or so clones listed, around 77% were seen once. The specimen was PBMCs. The receptors were gathered from a woman aged 40 to 49 in good health. Some clones in this sample may be carry-over from other donors' samples.

This clone was seen a handful of times. The chain recombines TRBV4-2 with TRBJ2-7; 8 bases map to TRBD2. V shed 3 bases, J shed 0 bases, and the junction held 4 bases outside the gene matches. Germline V gives CDR1 LGHNA, CDR2 YNFKEQ. The CDR3 loop spans 15 amino acids. The CDR3 loop is CASSQTSESSYEQYF. The CDR3 DNA sequence: TGTGCCAGCAGCCAGACTAGCGAGAGCTCCTACGAGCAGTACTTC.

The chain joins TRBV5-1 to TRBJ2-5, with 12 bases that match TRBD2. Trimming took 4 bases from V and 2 from J; bases not matched to a gene: 3. This CDR3 is built from 15 residues. Germline V gives CDR1 SGHRS, CDR2 YFSETQ. The CDR3 DNA reads TGCGCCAGCAGCCCCCTAGCGGGAGGGCAAGAGACCCAGTACTTC. Protein product: CASSPLAGGQETQYF.

The chain combines TRBV6-5 with TRBJ1-1, with a weak D call TRBD1 (6 bases). V was pared by 2 bases and J by 2 bases, with 15 bases between. Germline loops: CDR1 MNHEY, CDR2 SVGAGI. This CDR3 contains 16 residues. The chain's CDR3 is CASSYGRTVPNTEAFF. As DNA, the CDR3 is TGTGCCAGCAGTTACGGTCGGACAGTACCTAACACTGAAGCTTTCTTT.

This clone was detected only once. A read error is likely here: a far larger clone is one base away. The chain uses TRBV30 and TRBJ1-5, with D tentatively TRBD1 (5 bases). The germline CDR1 and CDR2 sequences are GTSNPN and SVGIG (reference sequence). The CDR3 runs 15 residues. As DNA, the CDR3 is TGTACCTGGAGTGTAAGGGGCGGGTTTAATCAGCCCCAGCATTTT. This codes for CTWSVRGGFNQPQHF.

This clone appeared a single time. Given a much more abundant clone one base away, this may be a read error. The genes are TRBV28 and TRBJ1-2, with no clear D. The CDR3 totals 16 residues. Germline V lookup: CDR1 MDHEN, CDR2 SYDVKM. The DNA of the CDR3 is TGTGCCGGCAGTTCGGGAACGGAGTACCATTTCTATGGCTACACCTTC. Protein product: CAGSSGTEYHFYGYTF.

The sample holds a few counts of this clone. This sequence joins TRBV7-3 and TRBJ2-1, with D perhaps being TRBD1 or TRBD2 (6 bases each). The CDR3 has 13 residues. Germline assignment: CDR1 SGHTA and CDR2 FQGTGA. Trimming took off 9 bases at V and 3 bases at J, with 12 bases between the two ends. The CDR3 coding sequence is TGTGCCAGTCCGGGGGCTCTCTACAATGAGCAGTTCTTC. Its protein product is CASPGALYNEQFF.

A remark on this clone: This likely reflects a read error, since a far larger clone is one base away. The identical CDR3 is also encoded by other nucleotide sequences in the sample. The V and J genes are TRBV29-1 and TRBJ2-2; weak D call: TRBD2 (6 bases). The CDR3 extends over 14 amino acids. The germline V gene has CDR1 SQVTM and CDR2 ANQGSEA. The CDR3 sequence: CSGYTGANTGELFF. The CDR3 coding sequence is TGCAGCGGATATACGGGAGCGAATACCGGGGAGCTGTTTTTT.

The V and J genes are TRBV5-4 and TRBJ1-2, with D possibly TRBD1 on 5 matching bases. CDR1 and CDR2 from the germline V gene are SGHNT and YYREEE (reference sequence). Trimming left V 2 bases short and J 0 bases short, with 14 bases between. The length of the CDR3 is 16 residues. CDR3 bases: TGTGCCAGCAGCTTTTTTTCCAGGGCAACTAACTATGGCTACACCTTC. It encodes CASSFFSRATNYGYTF.

Points on this clone: A read error is the likely source, as a far larger clone sits one nucleotide away. The sample has other DNA sequences that encode this CDR3 too. The chain uses TRBV5-4 and TRBJ2-6; D is unresolved. The V end was cut by 4 bases, the J end by 0 bases, with 11 bases between. Germline assignment: CDR1 SGHNT and CDR2 YYREEE (reference sequence). This CDR3 has 16 residues. The CDR3 bases are TGTGCCAGCAGCCAAGAAGTCGGCTCTGGGGCCAACGTCCTGACTTTC. Translating it yields CASSQEVGSGANVLTF. Drawing the rest from reference TRBV5-4 and TRBJ2-6, the complete variable domain is ETGVTQSPTHLIKTRGQQVTLRCSSQSGHNTVSWYQQALGQGPQFIFQYYREEENGRGNFPPRFSGLQFPNYSSELNVNALELDDSALYLCASSQEVGSGANVLTFGAGSRLTVL.